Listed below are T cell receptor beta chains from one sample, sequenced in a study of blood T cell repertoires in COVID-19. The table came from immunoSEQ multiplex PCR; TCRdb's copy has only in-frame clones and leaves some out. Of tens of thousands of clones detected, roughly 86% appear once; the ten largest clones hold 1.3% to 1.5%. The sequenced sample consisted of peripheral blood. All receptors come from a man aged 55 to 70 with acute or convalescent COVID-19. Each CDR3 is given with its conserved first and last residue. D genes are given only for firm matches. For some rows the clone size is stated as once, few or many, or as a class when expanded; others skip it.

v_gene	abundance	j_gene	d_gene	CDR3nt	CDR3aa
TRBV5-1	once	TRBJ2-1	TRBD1	TGCGCCAGCAGCCAGGGGACAGGGACTTCCAACAATGAGCAGTTCTTC	CASSQGTGTSNNEQFF
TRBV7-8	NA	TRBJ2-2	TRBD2	TGTGCCAGCAGCTGGAAGAACGGGGGGGCCCCCGGGGAGCTGTTTTTT	CASSWKNGGAPGELFF
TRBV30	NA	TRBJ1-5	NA	TGTGCCTGGAGTGTAGGGGGGGTCGGCAATCAGCCCCAGCATTTT	CAWSVGGVGNQPQHF
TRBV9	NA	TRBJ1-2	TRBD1	TGTGCCAGCAGCTCGTATCCCAACCGGGACAGGGTTCAATACACCTTC	CASSSYPNRDRVQYTF
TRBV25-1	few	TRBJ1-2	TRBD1	TGTGCCAGCAGTGAACCCGGACAGGGGGCTTTAGATGGCTACACCTTC	CASSEPGQGALDGYTF
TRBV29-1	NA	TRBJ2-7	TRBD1	TGCAGCGTCCCGAGGGGGCTGGGGACAAACGTTGCCGAGCAGTACTTC	CSVPRGLGTNVAEQYF
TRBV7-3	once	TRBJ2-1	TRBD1	TGTGCCAGCAGCAAATTCCCCCGGGACAGGGGCGATGAGCAGTTCTTC	CASSKFPRDRGDEQFF
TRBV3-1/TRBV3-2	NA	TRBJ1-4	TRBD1	TGTGCCAGCAGCCGGGGACAGGTAGTAGAAAAACTGTTTTTT	CASSRGQVVEKLFF
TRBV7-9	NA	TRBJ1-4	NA	TGTGCCAGCAGCTTAGGCGGTGAAAAACTGTTTTTT	CASSLGGEKLFF
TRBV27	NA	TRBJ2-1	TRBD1	TGTGCCAGCAGAGGGGACAGCTCCTACAATGAGCAGTTCTTC	CASRGDSSYNEQFF
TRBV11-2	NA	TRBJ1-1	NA	TGTGCCAGCAGCTTAAGCAGGGTGAACACTGAAGCTTTCTTT	CASSLSRVNTEAFF
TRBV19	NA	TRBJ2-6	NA	TGTGCCAGTAGGGCTGAGGGACACGGAGTCTCTGGGGCCAACGTCCTGACTTTC	CASRAEGHGVSGANVLTF
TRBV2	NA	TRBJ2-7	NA	TGTGCCAGCAGCCGGACATTTCAGGGGTTGGGCGAGCAGTACTTC	CASSRTFQGLGEQYF
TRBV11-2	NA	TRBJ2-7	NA	TGTGCCAGCAGCTTTAACCTAGACAGCCGATTAGGAGAGCAGTACTTC	CASSFNLDSRLGEQYF
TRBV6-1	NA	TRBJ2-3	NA	TGTGCCAGCAGTGAAGCCTGGCCAACTTTT	CASSEAWPTF
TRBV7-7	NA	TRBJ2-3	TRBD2	TGTGCTAGCAGCCCTTTCGGGGGGGGGCCGGGAGATACGCAGTATTTT	CASSPFGGGPGDTQYF
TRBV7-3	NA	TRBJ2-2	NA	TGTGCCAGCAGCTTAAATTTGGGGCCCGGGGAGCTGTTTTTT	CASSLNLGPGELFF
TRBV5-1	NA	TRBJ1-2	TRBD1	TGCGCCAGCAGCGTCCTGACAGGGGGCAATGATGGCTACACCTTC	CASSVLTGGNDGYTF
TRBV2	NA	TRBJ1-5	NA	TGTGCCAGCAGGGGGGGGACCGTCGACGGGGAGCCCCAGCATTTT	CASRGGTVDGEPQHF
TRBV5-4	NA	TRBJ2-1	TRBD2	TGTGCCAGCAGTTCTCAGCGACTAGCGGGGGACAATGAGCAGTTCTTC	CASSSQRLAGDNEQFF
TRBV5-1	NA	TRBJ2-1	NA	TGCGCCAGCAGCTTTGGAACAGGGAGAAATGAGCAGTTCTTC	CASSFGTGRNEQFF
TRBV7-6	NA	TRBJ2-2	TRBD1	TGTGCCAGCAGCTTACAGGGGGTTGTTAGCACCGGGGAGCTGTTTTTT	CASSLQGVVSTGELFF
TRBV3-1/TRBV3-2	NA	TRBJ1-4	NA	TGTGCCAGCAGCCAAGAGGGAGATGGAAAACTGTTTTTT	CASSQEGDGKLFF
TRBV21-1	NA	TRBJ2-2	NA	TGTGCCAGCAGCAAAGAAGGACAAAACACCGGGGAGCTGTTTTTT	CASSKEGQNTGELFF
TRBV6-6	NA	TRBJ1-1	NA	TGTGCCAGCAGTTATGAGTCCCGCACTGAAGCTTTCTTT	CASSYESRTEAFF
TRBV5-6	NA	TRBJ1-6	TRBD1	TGTGCCAGCAGCTTGGAGAGGGGGCTTAATTCACCCCTCCACTTT	CASSLERGLNSPLHF
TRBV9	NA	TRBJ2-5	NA	TGTGCCAGCAACAGAGGGGCTAGCGCCCAAGAGACCCAGTACTTC	CASNRGASAQETQYF
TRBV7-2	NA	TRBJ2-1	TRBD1	TGTGCCAGCAGCCCCGGACAGGCTTGGAATGAGCAGTTCTTC	CASSPGQAWNEQFF
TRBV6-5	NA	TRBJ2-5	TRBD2	TGTGCCAGCAGTAGGGTGGGAGGGAAAGGAGAGACCCAGTACTTC	CASSRVGGKGETQYF
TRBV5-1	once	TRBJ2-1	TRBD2	TGCGCCAGCAGCGAAGGGAGCGGGGGGCCATACAATGAGCAGTTCTTC	CASSEGSGGPYNEQFF
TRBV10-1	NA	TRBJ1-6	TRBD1	TGCGCCAGCAGGGACAGGGAAAATTCACCCCTCCACTTT	CASRDRENSPLHF
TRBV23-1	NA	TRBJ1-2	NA	TGCGCCAGCCGGATCCACAGGAACTATGGCTACACCTTC	CASRIHRNYGYTF
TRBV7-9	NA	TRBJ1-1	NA	TGTGCCAGCAGCTTAGAGCCGAGTACTGAAGCTTTCTTT	CASSLEPSTEAFF
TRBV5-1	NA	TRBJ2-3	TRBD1	TGCGCCAGCAGCTTGGAGGGACAGGGAGATACGCAGTATTTT	CASSLEGQGDTQYF
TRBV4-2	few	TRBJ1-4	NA	TGTGCCAGCAGCCAAGGGGCAGTCAATGAAAAACTGTTTTTT	CASSQGAVNEKLFF
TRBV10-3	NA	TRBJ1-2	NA	TGTGCCATCAAGGCAGGGGATGGTGGCTACACCTTC	CAIKAGDGGYTF
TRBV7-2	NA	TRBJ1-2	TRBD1	TGTGCCAGCAGCTTAGCGCAGGTTCGGACAGGGTCTGATGGCTACACCTTC	CASSLAQVRTGSDGYTF
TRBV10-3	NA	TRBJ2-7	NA	TGTGCCACCCATGCTACCCTTGACAGATCCTACGAGCAGTACTTC	CATHATLDRSYEQYF
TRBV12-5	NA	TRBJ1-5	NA	TGTGCTAGCGCCCTGGGGGGGCGTAATCAGCCCCAGCATTTT	CASALGGRNQPQHF
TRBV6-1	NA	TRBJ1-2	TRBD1	TGTGCCAGCAGTGAGCTTGACAGGGTGGCCTATGGCTACACCTTC	CASSELDRVAYGYTF
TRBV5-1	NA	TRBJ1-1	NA	TGCGCCAGCAGCTTCTCTCAGGGCTCTCCCGGAAGTTTCTTT	CASSFSQGSPGSFF
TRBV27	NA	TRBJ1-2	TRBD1	TGTGCCAGCACCTCTCACGGACAGGGAAACTATGGCTACACCTTC	CASTSHGQGNYGYTF
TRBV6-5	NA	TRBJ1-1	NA	TGTGCCAGCAGTTCCCTGAGGGCAGCTTTCTTT	CASSSLRAAFF
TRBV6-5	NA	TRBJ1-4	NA	TGTGCCAGCAGTTTCTCTACAGATGCAACTAATGAAAAACTGTTTTTT	CASSFSTDATNEKLFF
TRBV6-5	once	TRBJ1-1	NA	TGTGCCAGCACCCAGTGGGGGGGGCGGACTGAAGCTTTCTTT	CASTQWGGRTEAFF
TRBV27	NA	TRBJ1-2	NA	TGTGCCAGCAGTTTAAATCCCACAGGGAGTTATGGCTACACCTTC	CASSLNPTGSYGYTF
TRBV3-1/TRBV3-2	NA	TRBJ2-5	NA	TGTGCCAGCAGCGTCGGGGAGACCCAGTACTTC	CASSVGETQYF
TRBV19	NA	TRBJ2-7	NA	TGTGCCAGTAGAGGGGCCCCAGGGTACGAGCAGTACTTC	CASRGAPGYEQYF
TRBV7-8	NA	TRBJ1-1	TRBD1	TGTGCCACAGACAGGGTGAACACTGAAGCTTTCTTT	CATDRVNTEAFF
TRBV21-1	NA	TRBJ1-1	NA	TGTGCCAGCAGCCGGTCGGGACAGGGGAAGAACACTGAAGCTTTCTTT	CASSRSGQGKNTEAFF
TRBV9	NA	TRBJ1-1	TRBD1	TGTGCCAGCAGCGGAGGACAGGGGGCTTGGAACACTGAAGCTTTCTTT	CASSGGQGAWNTEAFF
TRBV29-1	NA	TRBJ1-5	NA	TGCAGCGTTGGGGGCGTAAATCAGCCCCAGCATTTT	CSVGGVNQPQHF
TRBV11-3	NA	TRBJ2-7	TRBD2	TGTGCCAGCAGCTCGGGAGGAATTACCTACGAGCAGTACTTC	CASSSGGITYEQYF